These T cell receptor beta chains were read from a single sample in a study of neurological immune-mediated disorders. TCRdb independently ran MiXCR on the 5' RACE reads; one entry per CDR3 protein. The table has more than 75,000 distinct CDR3 sequences, 4.5% to 6.5% seen once. Sample: PBMCs. These TCRs come from a woman aged 30 to 39 with multiple sclerosis. Each CDR3 is given without its conserved first and last residue. The D gene is left open where the match is weak.

J gene: TRBJ2-7
D gene: TRBD2
V gene: TRBV3-1
CDR3 protein: ASSQVSGGEQY

J gene: TRBJ2-2
D gene: NA
V gene: TRBV12-3/TRBV12-4
CDR3 protein: ASSPLTGVKDTGELF

J gene: TRBJ2-2
D gene: NA
V gene: TRBV7-8
CDR3 protein: ASSGSGTSQLF

J gene: TRBJ1-2
D gene: TRBD1
V gene: TRBV3-1
CDR3 protein: ASSKPTGSEYGYT

J gene: TRBJ1-1
D gene: TRBD1
V gene: TRBV18
CDR3 protein: ASSPGGRQGRNTEAF

J gene: TRBJ2-3
D gene: TRBD2
V gene: TRBV20-1
CDR3 protein: SASPAGTSGLTDTQY

J gene: TRBJ2-2
D gene: NA
V gene: TRBV24-1
CDR3 protein: ATSDLNKGDTGELF

J gene: TRBJ1-1
D gene: NA
V gene: TRBV5-1
CDR3 protein: ASSPELNTEAF

J gene: TRBJ2-3
D gene: NA
V gene: TRBV12-3/TRBV12-4
CDR3 protein: ASSLSRARRADTQY

J gene: TRBJ2-3
D gene: NA
V gene: TRBV5-5
CDR3 protein: ASIPSPATDTQY

J gene: TRBJ2-3
D gene: TRBD2
V gene: TRBV15
CDR3 protein: ATSRQREATDTQY

J gene: TRBJ2-7
D gene: NA
V gene: TRBV12-3/TRBV12-4
CDR3 protein: ASSPGSQLSYEQY

J gene: TRBJ2-3
D gene: TRBD1
V gene: TRBV12-3/TRBV12-4
CDR3 protein: ASRLTGGDTQY

J gene: TRBJ1-2
D gene: TRBD1
V gene: TRBV7-9
CDR3 protein: ASSAGTGVSLGGYT

J gene: TRBJ2-1
D gene: TRBD1
V gene: TRBV20-1
CDR3 protein: SAYQPGQGSYNEQF

J gene: TRBJ2-1
D gene: TRBD2
V gene: TRBV10-2
CDR3 protein: ASSGLAREQF

J gene: TRBJ2-2
D gene: NA
V gene: TRBV5-1
CDR3 protein: ASSLGASYTGELF

J gene: TRBJ2-6
D gene: TRBD1
V gene: TRBV3-1
CDR3 protein: ASSPTGTGANVLT

J gene: TRBJ2-1
D gene: TRBD2
V gene: TRBV14
CDR3 protein: ASSQDYSGLAGGPRNEQF

J gene: TRBJ2-5
D gene: NA
V gene: TRBV5-1
CDR3 protein: ASSLAGGGRQETQY

J gene: TRBJ2-7
D gene: TRBD2
V gene: TRBV6-6
CDR3 protein: ASRVGLAGGPD

J gene: TRBJ1-6
D gene: TRBD1
V gene: TRBV28
CDR3 protein: ASRPTGADSPLH

J gene: TRBJ2-5
D gene: NA
V gene: TRBV20-1
CDR3 protein: SARDMETQY

J gene: TRBJ1-3
D gene: NA
V gene: TRBV4-1
CDR3 protein: ASSPGRRGNSGKNIY

J gene: TRBJ2-5
D gene: TRBD2
V gene: TRBV5-1
CDR3 protein: ASTPLGGVETQY

J gene: TRBJ2-3
D gene: NA
V gene: TRBV7-8
CDR3 protein: ASSLPGKTTDTQY

J gene: TRBJ2-7
D gene: TRBD1
V gene: TRBV20-1
CDR3 protein: SAYRDREDYEQY

J gene: TRBJ2-1
D gene: NA
V gene: TRBV5-1
CDR3 protein: ASSLGASAEQF

J gene: TRBJ1-4
D gene: TRBD1
V gene: TRBV5-1
CDR3 protein: ASSARDRGEKLF

J gene: TRBJ2-2
D gene: NA
V gene: TRBV5-1
CDR3 protein: ASSLDSAGELF

J gene: TRBJ2-1
D gene: TRBD1
V gene: TRBV5-1
CDR3 protein: ASSQPGQGSNEQF